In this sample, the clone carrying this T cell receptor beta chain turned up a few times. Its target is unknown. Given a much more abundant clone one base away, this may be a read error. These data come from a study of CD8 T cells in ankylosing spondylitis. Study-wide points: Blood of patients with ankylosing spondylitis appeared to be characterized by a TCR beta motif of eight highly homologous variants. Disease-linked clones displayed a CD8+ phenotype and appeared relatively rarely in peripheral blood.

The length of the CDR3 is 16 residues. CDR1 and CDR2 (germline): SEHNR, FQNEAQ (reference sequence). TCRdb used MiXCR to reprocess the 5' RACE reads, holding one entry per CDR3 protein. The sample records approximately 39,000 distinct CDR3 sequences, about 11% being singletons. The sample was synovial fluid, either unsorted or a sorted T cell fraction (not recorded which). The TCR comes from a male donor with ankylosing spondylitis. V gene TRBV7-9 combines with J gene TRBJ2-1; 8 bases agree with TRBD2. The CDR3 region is CASSFREGHSYNVQFF. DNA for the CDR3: TGTGCCAGCAGTTTTCGGGAGGGCCACTCCTACAATGTGCAGTTCTTC.